This TCR beta chain originates from a study of response to subunit inactivated influenza vaccine. CDR3 size: 15 residues. V lost 7 bases, J lost 5 bases, and 9 bases stayed unmatched. Using its own MiXCR run on the RT-PCR reads, TCRdb lists one record per CDR3 protein. The table shows hundreds of thousands of distinct CDR3 sequences, with approximately 7.1% occurring only once. This clonotype turned up a few times. Its matching antigen is unknown. The study, taken as a whole, reports: Authors suggested seasonal influenza vaccinations each recruit few new T cells.

V is TRBV12-3 or TRBV12-4 and J is TRBJ2-1; 9 bases agree with TRBD2. This TCR was recovered from a man between 50 and 75 years old who received an inactivated influenza vaccine. Source: PBMCs from blood, taken roughly 24 months after vaccination. CDR3 DNA: TGTGCCAGCACCCGTAGCGGGAGAAGGAACAATGAGCAGTTCTTC. This sequence encodes CASTRSGRRNNEQFF.